A single T cell receptor beta chain is shown here with its context. Its target is unknown. Via 5' RACE with UMI labels, TRB cDNA libraries were prepared. From the 5' RACE reads, TCRdb lists one entry per CDR3 protein and no DNA. This table lists 150,000 or so distinct CDR3 sequences. This entry belongs to a study of CXCR3-negative and CXCR3-positive naive CD8 T cells. General observations from the study: Researchers report that CXCR3-positive naive cells carry more hydrophobic TRB CDR3s than CXCR3-negative naive cells.

Naive CD8+ T cells had a CD45RO-CCR7+CD27+CD95- phenotype. Germline V gives CDR1 SGHVS, CDR2 FNYEAQ. The CDR3 contains 15 residues. The source is a human donor in good health. Some clones in this sample may be carry-over from other donors' samples. The rearrangement joins TRBV7-6 to TRBJ1-1; without DNA, the TCRdb call of TRBD1 cannot be checked. The specimen sequenced was naive CXCR3+ CD8+ T cells from blood. Subset here: CD45RO-CCR7+CD27+CD95- naive CD8+ T cells expressing CXCR3 (TNR3+). CDR3 sequence reads: CASSLGGTTGPEAFF. Full variable domain (missing parts from reference TRBV7-6 and TRBJ1-1): GAGVSQSPRYKVTKRGQDVALRCDPISGHVSLYWYRQALGQGPEFLTYFNYEAQQDKSGLPNDRFSAERPEGSISTLTIQRTEQRDSAMYRCASSLGGTTGPEAFFGQGTRLTVV.